This passage covers 17 T cell receptor beta chains from one sample sequenced in a study of CD8 T cells in ankylosing spondylitis. TCRdb reanalysed the 5' RACE reads using MiXCR and keeps one entry per CDR3 protein. Seen here are 250,000 to 350,000 distinct CDR3 sequences, about 20% observed once, and the top ten hold around 8%. Sequenced material: blood, either unsorted or a sorted T cell fraction (not recorded which). The receptors come from a male donor with ankylosing spondylitis or in good health (not recorded which).

V is TRBV18 and J is TRBJ2-1, with D perhaps being TRBD1 or TRBD2 (6 bases each). CDR3 length: 15 amino acids. The germline gives CDR1 KGHSH, CDR2 LQKENI. Between the trimmed V and J ends, which lost 4 bases and 4 bases, there was a span of 14 bases. The CDR3 nucleotides read TGTGCCAGCTCACAACAGAGGGGGGTATACAATGAGCAGTTCTTC. It codes for CASSQQRGVYNEQFF.

This clonotype was observed a few times. The chain uses TRBV12-3 or TRBV12-4 and TRBJ2-3; D gene uncertain. CDR3 length: 14 amino acids. Deletions cut 0 bases from V and 2 bases from J, with 6 bases between. The CDR3 coding sequence is TGTGCCAGCAGTTTAGCGCCGAACACAGATACGCAGTATTTT. Translating gives CASSLAPNTDTQYF.

V and J are TRBV29-1 and TRBJ2-5, with 10 bases lining up with TRBD1. The CDR3 covers 13 residues. V dropped 6 bases and J dropped 4; count of bases not matched to a gene: 5. CDR1 is SQVTM, CDR2 ANQGSEA, per germline. The CDR3 spells CSVSGTGVETQYF. For the CDR3, the DNA is TGCAGCGTCTCCGGGACAGGGGTAGAGACCCAGTACTTC.

This clonotype has a count of ten or more. This chain joins TRBV20-1 and TRBJ2-5; 10 bases fit TRBD2. CDR1 and CDR2 from the germline V gene are DFQATT and SNEGSKA (reference sequence). The CDR3 has 14 amino acids. The V and J ends lost 6 bases and 2 bases, in that order; junction bases with no gene match: 6. The CDR3 nucleotides are TGCAGTGCGGAAGGACTAGCGGTACAAGAGACCCAGTACTTC. It codes for CSAEGLAVQETQYF.

The table lists this clonotype with a few counts. The chain recombines TRBV12-3 or TRBV12-4 with TRBJ2-3; TRBD2 aligns across 9 bases. Unmatched junction bases numbered 9, after V lost 7 bases and J lost 4 bases. This CDR3 spans 15 amino acids. The CDR3 sequence is CASINSGGGADTQYF. The CDR3 DNA reads TGTGCCAGCATCAATAGCGGGGGAGGAGCAGATACGCAGTATTTT.

The sample holds a few counts of this clonotype. This chain connects TRBV24-1 to TRBJ2-1; 7 bases map to TRBD2. V shed 9 bases and J 4 bases; nucleotides not matched to a gene: 2. The germline gives CDR1 KGHDR, CDR2 SFDVKD. The CDR3 is made up of 12 amino acids. CDR3 protein: CATARGYNEQFF. Here the CDR3 DNA reads TGTGCCACCGCGCGGGGGTACAATGAGCAGTTCTTC.

This clonotype came up once. The chain joins TRBV12-3 or TRBV12-4 to TRBJ1-5, with 11 bases lining up with TRBD1. The J call may be wrong; the DNA end is better matched by TRBJ2-3. This CDR3 has 14 amino acids. CDR3 region: CASSGTGGNQPQYF. CDR3 DNA: TGTGCCAGCAGTGGGACAGGGGGAAATCAGCCCCAGTATTTT.

This rearrangement joins TRBV7-3 to TRBJ2-1; D gene unclear. CDR1 is SGHTA and CDR2 is FQGTGA in the germline V gene. V was shortened by 1 base and J by 9 bases, with 10 bases between the two germline ends. The CDR3 has 13 amino acids. The CDR3 bases are TGTGCCAGCAGCTTAAAAGGGAAGAGTGAGCAGTTCTTC. Protein product: CASSLKGKSEQFF.

The chain couples TRBV5-1 to TRBJ2-2; 7 positions agree with TRBD1. CDR1 is SGHRS and CDR2 is YFSETQ in the germline V gene. The CDR3 contains 14 residues. The junction had 12 bases not matched to a gene; V was cut back by 10 bases and J by 6 bases. The CDR3 sequence: CASNRQGSAGELFF. The CDR3 DNA is TGCGCCTCCAATCGACAGGGAAGTGCCGGGGAGCTGTTTTTT.

This clonotype showed up many times. V gene TRBV5-1 combines with J gene TRBJ2-2, with TRBD1 matching 8 bases. Germline CDR1 SGHRS, CDR2 YFSETQ. V lost 4 bases, J lost 1 base, and 3 bases stayed unmatched. This CDR3 spans 15 amino acids. The CDR3 here is CASSLGTGNTGELFF. As DNA, the CDR3 is TGCGCCAGCAGCCTCGGGACAGGGAACACCGGGGAGCTGTTTTTT.

The chain links TRBV5-1 to TRBJ1-4; 9 bases are shared with TRBD1. V shed 4 bases and J 10 bases; nucleotides not matched to a gene: 11. CDR3 size: 15 residues. CDR1 is SGHRS, CDR2 YFSETQ, per germline. CDR3 sequence reads: CASSPGQGSIGKLFF. In DNA form, the CDR3 reads TGCGCCAGCAGCCCGGGACAGGGTAGTATCGGAAAACTGTTTTTT. Variable domain in full (rest from reference TRBV5-1 and TRBJ1-4): KAGVTQTPRYLIKTRGQQVTLSCSPISGHRSVSWYQQTPGQGLQFLFEYFSETQRNKGNFPGRFSGRQFSNSRSEMNVSTLELGDSALYLCASSPGQGSIGKLFFGSGTQLSVL.

The chain combines TRBV20-1 with TRBJ2-1, with unresolved D. The germline V gene has CDR1 DFQATT and CDR2 SNEGSKA (reference sequence). The CDR3 sequence is 12 residues long. V was trimmed by 5 bases and J by 4 bases, leaving 9 bases between them. The CDR3 DNA reads TGCAGTGCTCCCGACGAGTACAATGAGCAGTTCTTC. Its translation: CSAPDEYNEQFF.

Only a few counts were recorded for this clonotype. The chain combines TRBV3-1 with TRBJ2-2, with TRBD2 matching 10 bases. Trimming took 1 base from V and 1 from J; bases not matched to a gene: 3. The length of the CDR3 is 17 residues. Germline CDR1 is LGHDT and CDR2 is YNNKEL (reference sequence). The CDR3 region has the DNA TGTGCCAGCAGCCAAGTCCGACTAGCGGGGAACACCGGGGAGCTGTTTTTT. It yields the protein CASSQVRLAGNTGELFF.

This clonotype occurred a few times. The gene calls are TRBV7-8 and TRBJ2-7; the D is unclear. Trimming took off 1 base at V and 3 bases at J, with 7 bases between the two ends. Germline assignment: CDR1 SGHVS and CDR2 FQNEAQ. This CDR3 is built from 13 residues. This CDR3 is CASSLVGIYEQYV. In nucleotides, the CDR3 is TGTGCCAGCAGCTTAGTAGGGATCTACGAGCAGTACGTC.

V is TRBV28 and J is TRBJ2-3; maybe TRBD2 (6 bases). Germline V gene sequence: CDR1 MDHEN, CDR2 SYDVKM. The CDR3 loop spans 15 amino acids. V dropped 1 base and J dropped 4 bases, with 12 bases sitting between them. CDR3 in DNA: TGTGCCAGCAGTTTATCCGAGGAGGGTGCAGATACGCAGTATTTT. Encoded protein: CASSLSEEGADTQYF.

This rearrangement joins TRBV3-1 to TRBJ1-1; TRBD1 matches at 8 bases. The CDR3 loop spans 15 amino acids. Per germline, CDR1 LGHDT and CDR2 YNNKEL (reference sequence). The trim removed 1 base at V and 4 bases at J, leaving 5 bases unmatched. The CDR3 spells CASSQGITGGTEAFF. The DNA for the CDR3 is TGTGCCAGCAGCCAAGGAATAACAGGGGGCACTGAAGCTTTCTTT.

This clonotype was seen a few times. The gene calls are TRBV5-5 and TRBJ2-7; D is ambiguous. Germline CDR1 and CDR2: SGHKS and YYEKEE (reference sequence). The CDR3 is 17 residues long. The ends were cut back, 0 bases at V and 2 bases at J, with 18 bases in the middle. The CDR3 DNA sequence: TGTGCCAGCAGCTTGGGGCCAGGCGGCACACCGGCCTACGAGCAGTACGTC. This codes for CASSLGPGGTPAYEQYV.